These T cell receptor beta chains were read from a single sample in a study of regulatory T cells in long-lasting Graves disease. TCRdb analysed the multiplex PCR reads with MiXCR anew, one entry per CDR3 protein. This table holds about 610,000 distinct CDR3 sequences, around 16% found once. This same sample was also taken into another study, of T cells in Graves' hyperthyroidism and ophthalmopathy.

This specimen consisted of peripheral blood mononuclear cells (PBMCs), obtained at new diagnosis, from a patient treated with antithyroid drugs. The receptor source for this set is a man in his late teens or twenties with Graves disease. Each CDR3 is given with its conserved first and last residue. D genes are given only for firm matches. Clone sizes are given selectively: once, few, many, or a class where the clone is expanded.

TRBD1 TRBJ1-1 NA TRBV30 CAWSVLGQGSTEAFF TGTGCCTGGAGTGTACTGGGACAGGGTAGCACTGAAGCTTTCTTT
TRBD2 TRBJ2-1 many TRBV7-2 CASSLESGSATYEQFF TGTGCCAGCAGCTTAGAGAGCGGGAGCGCCACGTATGAGCAGTTCTTC
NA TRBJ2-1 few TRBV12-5 CASGLVHHPGSYNEQFF TGTGCTAGTGGTTTGGTACATCACCCGGGATCCTACAATGAGCAGTTCTTC
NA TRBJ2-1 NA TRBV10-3 CAISGSRQSSYNEQFF TGTGCCATCAGTGGATCCCGACAGAGCTCCTACAATGAGCAGTTCTTC
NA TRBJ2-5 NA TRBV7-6 CASSYLGASRGETQYF TGTGCCAGCAGCTATTTAGGGGCCTCGAGGGGGGAGACCCAGTACTTC
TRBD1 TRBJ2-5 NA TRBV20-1 CSARGQYQETQYF TGCAGTGCTAGGGGACAGTACCAAGAGACCCAGTACTTC
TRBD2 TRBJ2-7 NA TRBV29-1 CSVVIRASGTQPDKQYF TGCAGCGTTGTAATACGGGCTAGCGGGACCCAACCGGATAAGCAGTACTTC
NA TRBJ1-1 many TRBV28 CASSSRGGRKTEAFF TGTGCCAGCAGTTCGCGCGGGGGGCGTAAGACTGAAGCTTTCTTT
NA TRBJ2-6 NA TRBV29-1 CSVRALPGANVLTF TGCAGCGTACGAGCTCTGCCTGGGGCCAACGTCCTGACTTTC
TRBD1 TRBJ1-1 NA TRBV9 CASSGGQGMGTEAFF TGTGCCAGCAGCGGAGGACAGGGAATGGGCACTGAAGCTTTCTTT
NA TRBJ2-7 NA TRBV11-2 CASSSGEGALAYYEQYF TGTGCCAGCAGCTCCGGGGAGGGGGCACTAGCGTATTACGAGCAGTACTTC
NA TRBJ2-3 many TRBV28 CASSLDSGSTDTQYF TGTGCCAGCAGCTTGGATAGCGGAAGCACAGATACGCAGTATTTT
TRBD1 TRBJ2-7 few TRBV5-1 CASSLTNRGWLSGEQYF TGCGCCAGCAGCTTAACGAACAGGGGTTGGCTGTCCGGCGAGCAGTACTTC
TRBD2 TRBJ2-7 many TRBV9 CASSVGTSGSYEQYF TGTGCCAGCAGCGTCGGGACTAGCGGGAGCTACGAGCAGTACTTC
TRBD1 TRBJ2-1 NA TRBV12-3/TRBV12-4 CASSGGQISSYNEQFF TGTGCCAGCAGTGGGGGACAGATTAGCTCCTACAATGAGCAGTTCTTC
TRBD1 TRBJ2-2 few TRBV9 CASSVTQGSGELFF TGTGCCAGCAGCGTCACACAGGGGTCCGGGGAGCTGTTTTTT
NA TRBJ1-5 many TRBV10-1 CASIFRDRAEGPQHF TGCGCCAGCATTTTTAGGGACCGAGCGGAAGGGCCCCAGCATTTT
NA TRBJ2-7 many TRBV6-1 CASSEARRAFSYEQYF TGTGCCAGCAGTGAAGCGCGACGGGCCTTCTCCTACGAGCAGTACTTC
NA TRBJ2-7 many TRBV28 CASSLGKTGPYYEQYF TGTGCCAGCAGTTTAGGAAAAACCGGGCCTTACTACGAGCAGTACTTC
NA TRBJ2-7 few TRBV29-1 CSVDDTYEQYF TGCAGCGTTGATGATACCTACGAGCAGTACTTC
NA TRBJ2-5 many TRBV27 CASKNGSGRQETQYF TGTGCCAGCAAAAACGGTAGCGGACGACAAGAGACCCAGTACTTC
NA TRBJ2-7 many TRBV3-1 CASSQSPTEQYF TGTGCCAGCAGCCAAAGCCCCACCGAGCAGTACTTC
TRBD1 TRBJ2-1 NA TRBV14 CASSLTGTGYNEQFF TGTGCCAGCAGCCTGACCGGGACAGGGTACAATGAGCAGTTCTTC
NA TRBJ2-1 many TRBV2 CASSGLSDEQFF TGTGCCAGCAGTGGACTGAGCGATGAGCAGTTCTTC
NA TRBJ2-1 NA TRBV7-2 CASSPSPLNEQFF TGTGCCAGCAGCCCCTCCCCGCTTAATGAGCAGTTCTTC